The TCR beta chain described here comes from a study of T cell responses to AZD1222 COVID-19 vaccine (dated by TCRdb to the early 2020s). About the investigation overall: AZD1222 recipients given second doses at about 4 weeks or at about 12 weeks were pooled, since spike-specific TCR depth and breadth were not found to differ between the two schedules. TCR sequencing was performed for fewer than 250 trial participants, of whom 207 were given two doses of AZD1222 and approximately 25 were given two doses of MenACWY control vaccine. Trial participants were enrolled by age into 18-55, 56-69 and 70-plus year subgroups, with around 150, 28 and 57 TCR-sequenced participants respectively. Study-wide conclusions, independent of this receptor: A significant rise in spike-specific TCR breadth and depth was observed after two AZD1222 doses relative to day 0 and relative to MenACWY recipients. Because no day 14 peak-response samples were available, the repertoires could be characterized only after the peak T cell response. Reportedly, almost half of the unique spike-specific TCRs recognized epitopes lying outside the regions that are mutated in the B.1.351 and B.1.1.7 variants. Conclusions about previously exposed vaccinees are limited because only six or seven AZD1222 recipients were SARS-CoV-2 seropositive at baseline. The 56-69-year group was small, and its depth increase did not reach significance, likely because of low power. The whole spike protein was spanned by vaccine-associated CD4 TCRs, and dominant responses were seen in regions 160-218 and 743-854. Participants were mostly white British, with more females than males. The authors suggested clonal diversity may have been underestimated.

The cysteine opens and the phenylalanine closes a CDR3 of 15 amino acids. Solely the CDR3 DNA is kept, with 45 bases framed from the first base. CDR1 and CDR2 are drawn from the germline V gene: KGHSH, LQKENI. Relative to germline, V is 3 bases shorter and J is 2 bases shorter, with 11 bases between their ends. The label giving this sample's time point can be read as: baseline before first vaccination. The vaccinee samples were drawn from two UK trials, COV001 and COV002, one of which was a single-blind randomized controlled phase 2/3 trial testing AZD1222 (ChAdOx1 nCoV-19) in healthy adults. Trial participant PBMC samples were collected at day 0 and day 28 after the second dose for TCRbeta chain sequencing. The CDR3 regions of human TCRbeta chains were subjected to immunosequencing. The study's processing was this. Repertoire TCRs were matched against a reference library of SARS-CoV-2-specific TCRs generated with the MIRA antigen-specificity platform. Breadth was defined as the fraction of unique TCRs that were SARS-CoV-2-associated, and depth was defined as the fraction of total T cells that were SARS-CoV-2-associated. Using the MIRA data, every spike-specific TCR was mapped to the spike region that the TCR reacted to and assigned to either a CD4 or a CD8 class. Log10-transformed breadth and depth values were compared by one-way ANOVA with Sidak's multiple comparisons tests. TCRdb carries this immuneACCESS record with in-frame sequences only. Its versions omit some clonotypes, under half of them owing to an unresolved V gene in the studies checked, with the rest unexplained. The DNA gave D and trimming, while V, J and clone size come from that table. The sample table records 130,000 to 150,000 clones; 88% of these occur just once. The top ten clones comprise around 15% of the sample.

With respect to this clone: Its antigen is not yet known. Within one base of it there is no much larger clone, and no base qualities were kept.

The sequence came from an adult in good health. Recombination linked TRBV18 to TRBJ1-5; the D gene cannot be named for sure. Source: peripheral blood, taken on day 0 of AZD1222 vaccination. The DNA sequence is as follows: TGTGCCAGCTCACCGGACGGGAATGGCAATCAGCCCCAGCATTTT. It translates to CASSPDGNGNQPQHF.